This note documents a single T cell receptor beta chain sequence. What it binds is unknown. The sample belongs to a study of PD-1 blockade in classical Hodgkin lymphoma. Whole-study results and caveats: Repertoires differed for reasons still undefined, possibly disease activity or prior therapy. Reports described newly diagnosed patients as having lower baseline TCR diversity than healthy donors.

Each of the patients experienced relapse following autologous stem cell transplantation, and their brentuximab vedotin exposure differed. TCRdb's table, derived via immunoSEQ multiplex PCR, lists solely in-frame clones and lacks some. The sample holds 100,000 to 120,000 clones, about 89% seen once. Sample: peripheral blood mononuclear cells (PBMCs), taken before the second cycle of nivolumab. The source is a human donor with classical Hodgkin lymphoma.

The CDR3 protein is CASSLGQFYNQPQHF. As DNA, the CDR3 is TGTGCCAGCAGCCTGGGACAGTTCTACAATCAGCCCCAGCATTTT. This chain uses TRBV7-8 with TRBJ1-5, with 7 nucleotides matching TRBD1. The germline CDR1 and CDR2 sequences are SGHVS and FQNEAQ. There are 15 residues in the CDR3. V shed 5 bases and J 3 bases; nucleotides not matched to a gene: 7.